The clone carrying this T cell receptor beta chain has only a few counts. The antigen is undetermined. The data derive from a study of beta chain features in type 1 diabetes. General study results and limits: Across all four CD4+ subsets, people with type 1 diabetes showed modestly shorter TCRB CDR3s.

Germline trimming cut 10 bases from V and 0 bases from J; bases unmatched to any gene: 8. The CDR3 runs to 15 residues. Germline lookup yields CDR1 ENHRY and CDR2 SYGVKD. Expressed TCRB transcripts were sequenced because the entire RNA isolate underwent reverse transcription. Assay used: immunoSEQ multiplex PCR; TCRdb lists only in-frame clones, some missing. The data hold approximately 170,000 clones, with 7% to 10% observed a single time. Source material: central memory CD4+ T cells from blood. The gene calls are TRBV10-3 and TRBJ2-5; the match to TRBD1 covers 10 bases. The receptor was derived from a woman younger than 30 in good health. The CDR3 coding sequence is TGTGCCACTGCCGGGACAGGGGAGTACCAAGAGACCCAGTACTTC. It codes for CATAGTGEYQETQYF.